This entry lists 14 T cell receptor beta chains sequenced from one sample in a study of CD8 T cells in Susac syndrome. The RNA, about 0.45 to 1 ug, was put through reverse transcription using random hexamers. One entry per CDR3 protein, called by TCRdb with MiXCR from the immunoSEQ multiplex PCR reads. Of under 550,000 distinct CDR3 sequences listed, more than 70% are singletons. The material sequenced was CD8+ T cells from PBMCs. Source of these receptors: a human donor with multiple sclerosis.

As DNA, the CDR3 is TGTGCCAGCAGTTACTTCAATGAGCAGTTCTTC. As protein: CASSYFNEQFF. The rearrangement joins TRBV6-5 to TRBJ2-1, with unresolved D. Germline V gene data show CDR1 as MNHEY and CDR2 as SVGAGI. This CDR3 has 11 residues. V shed 1 base and J shed 6 bases, with 1 base lying between them.

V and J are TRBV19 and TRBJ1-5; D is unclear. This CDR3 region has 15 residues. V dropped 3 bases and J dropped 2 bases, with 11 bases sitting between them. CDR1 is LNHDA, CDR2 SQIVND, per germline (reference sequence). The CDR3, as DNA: TGTGCCAGTAGTATCCGGGATCTGGGCAATCAGCCCCAGCATTTT. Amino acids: CASSIRDLGNQPQHF.

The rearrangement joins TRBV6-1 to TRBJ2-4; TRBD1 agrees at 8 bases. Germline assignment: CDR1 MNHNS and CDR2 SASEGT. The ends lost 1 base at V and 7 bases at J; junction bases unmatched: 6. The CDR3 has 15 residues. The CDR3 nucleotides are TGTGCCAGCAGTGAAGTGACAGGGGAAAGGAACATTCAGTACTTC. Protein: CASSEVTGERNIQYF.

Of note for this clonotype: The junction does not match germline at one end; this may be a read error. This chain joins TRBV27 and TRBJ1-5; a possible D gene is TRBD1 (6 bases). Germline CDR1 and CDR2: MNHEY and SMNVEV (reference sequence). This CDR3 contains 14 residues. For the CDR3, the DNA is TGTGCCAGCAGTTTACAGGGGACGTTACAGCCCCGGCATTTT. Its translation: CASSLQGTLQPRHF.

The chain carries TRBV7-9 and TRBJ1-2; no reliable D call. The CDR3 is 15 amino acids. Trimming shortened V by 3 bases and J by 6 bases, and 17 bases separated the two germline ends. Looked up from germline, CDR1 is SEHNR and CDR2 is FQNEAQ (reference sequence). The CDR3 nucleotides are TGTGCCAGCAGCTTCATAGAGGAAAAGGGCAATGGCTACACCTTC. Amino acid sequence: CASSFIEEKGNGYTF.

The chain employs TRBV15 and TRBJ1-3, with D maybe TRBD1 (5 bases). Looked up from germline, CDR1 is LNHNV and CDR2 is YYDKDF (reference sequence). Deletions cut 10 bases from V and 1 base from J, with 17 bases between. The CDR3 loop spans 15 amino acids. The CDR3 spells CASDTGYTSGNTIYF. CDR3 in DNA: TGTGCCAGTGATACAGGTTATACGTCTGGAAACACCATATATTTT.

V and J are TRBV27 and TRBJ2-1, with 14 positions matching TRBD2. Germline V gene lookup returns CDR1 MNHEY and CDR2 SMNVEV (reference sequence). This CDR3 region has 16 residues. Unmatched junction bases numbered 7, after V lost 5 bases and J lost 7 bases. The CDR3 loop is CASSLMTSGRANEQFF. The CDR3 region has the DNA TGTGCCAGCAGTCTTATGACTAGCGGGAGGGCAAATGAGCAGTTCTTC.

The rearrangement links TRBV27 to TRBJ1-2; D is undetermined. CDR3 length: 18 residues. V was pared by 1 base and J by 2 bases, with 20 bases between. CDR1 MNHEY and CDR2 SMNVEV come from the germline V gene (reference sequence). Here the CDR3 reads CASSLLGLGFGLNYGYTF. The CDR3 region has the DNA TGTGCCAGCAGTTTATTGGGGTTAGGGTTCGGGCTGAACTATGGCTACACCTTC.

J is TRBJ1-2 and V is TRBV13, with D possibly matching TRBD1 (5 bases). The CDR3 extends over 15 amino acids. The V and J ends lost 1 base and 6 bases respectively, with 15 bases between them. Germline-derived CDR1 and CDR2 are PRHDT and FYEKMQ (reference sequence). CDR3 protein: CASSLEGGAVDGYTF. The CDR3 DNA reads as TGTGCCAGCAGCTTAGAGGGAGGGGCAGTTGATGGCTACACCTTC.

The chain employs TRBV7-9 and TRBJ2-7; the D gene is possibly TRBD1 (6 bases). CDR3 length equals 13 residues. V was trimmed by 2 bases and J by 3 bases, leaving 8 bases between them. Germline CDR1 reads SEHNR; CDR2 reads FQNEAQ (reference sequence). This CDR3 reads CASSLNRDYEQYF. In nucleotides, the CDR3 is TGTGCCAGCAGCTTAAACAGGGACTACGAGCAGTACTTC. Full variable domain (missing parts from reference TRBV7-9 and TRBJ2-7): DTGVSQNPRHKITKRGQNVTFRCDPISEHNRLYWYRQTLGQGPEFLTYFQNEAQLEKSRLLSDRFSAERPKGSFSTLEIQRTEQGDSAMYLCASSLNRDYEQYFGPGTRLTVT.

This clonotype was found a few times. The CDR3 here is CASSGWDTGELFF. The CDR3 DNA reads as TGTGCCAGTAGTGGCTGGGACACCGGGGAGCTGTTTTTT. V usage is TRBV19 and J usage is TRBJ2-2; no firm D call. V lost 5 bases and J lost 3, with 7 bases in between. CDR3 length equals 13 residues. The germline CDR1 and CDR2 sequences are LNHDA and SQIVND (reference sequence). The variable domain in full, with the rest retrieved from reference TRBV19 and TRBJ2-2, is DGGITQSPKYLFRKEGQNVTLSCEQNLNHDAMYWYRQDPGQGLRLIYYSQIVNDFQKGDIAEGYSVSREKKESFPLTVTSAQKNPTAFYLCASSGWDTGELFFGEGSRLTVL.

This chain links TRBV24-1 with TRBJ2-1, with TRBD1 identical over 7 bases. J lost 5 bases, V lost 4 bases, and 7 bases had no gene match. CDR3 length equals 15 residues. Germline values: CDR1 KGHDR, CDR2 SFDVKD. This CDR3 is CATSDGDRFNNEQFF. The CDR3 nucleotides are TGTGCCACCAGTGACGGGGACAGATTCAACAATGAGCAGTTCTTC.

CDR3 loop: CASSLLRANYEQYF. The CDR3 nucleotides read TGTGCCAGCAGCTTGTTAAGGGCCAACTACGAGCAGTACTTC. The J gene is TRBJ2-7, the V gene TRBV5-6; the D is unclear. Per the germline V gene, CDR1 is SGHDT and CDR2 is YYEEEE. Trimming stripped 1 base from V and 3 bases from J, with 11 bases between. The CDR3 extends over 14 amino acids.

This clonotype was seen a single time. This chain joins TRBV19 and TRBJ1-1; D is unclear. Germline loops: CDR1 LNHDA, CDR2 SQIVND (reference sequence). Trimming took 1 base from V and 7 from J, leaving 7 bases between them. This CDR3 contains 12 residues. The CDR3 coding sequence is TGTGCCAGTAGTATAGTGGCAGATGAAGCTTTCTTT. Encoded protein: CASSIVADEAFF.